Shown below are 32 T cell receptor beta chains from a single sample sequenced in a study of follicular helper T cells after annual influenza vaccination. TCRdb's copy holds only in-frame clones and misses some; the assay was immunoSEQ multiplex PCR. Of about 15,000 clones detected, 78% appear once; the ten largest clones hold 0.45%. Time point of the sample: 2014-2015 season, pre-vaccination. The specimen was CXCR5- memory CD4+ T cells sorted from blood, collected on the day of influenza vaccination. These receptors all come from an adult who received the influenza vaccine.

J is TRBJ1-1 and V is TRBV4-3, with TRBD1 as a possible D gene (6 bases). With 0 bases removed from V and 0 bases from J, the gap between germline ends came to 20 bases. The CDR3 extends over 19 amino acids. Germline V gene data show CDR1 as LGHNA and CDR2 as YSLEER. In DNA, the CDR3 is TGCGCCAGCAGCCAAGAAGTCTGGGCAGGGGAGGGGATGAACACTGAAGCTTTCTTT. Translated: CASSQEVWAGEGMNTEAFF.

This chain uses TRBV5-1 with TRBJ2-2; the match to TRBD2 covers 13 bases. Germline CDR1 reads SGHRS; CDR2 reads YFSETQ. This CDR3 has 16 amino acids. The junction had 8 bases not matched to a gene; V was cut back by 9 bases and J by 3 bases. CDR3 loop: CATALAGGPDTGELFF. As DNA, the CDR3 is TGCGCCACCGCACTAGCGGGGGGGCCAGACACCGGGGAGCTGTTTTTT.

The J gene is TRBJ2-3, the V gene TRBV28, with 9 bases matching TRBD2. V shed 2 bases and J 1 base; nucleotides not matched to a gene: 1. Looked up from germline, CDR1 is MDHEN and CDR2 is SYDVKM. CDR3 length equals 15 residues. The CDR3 DNA is TGTGCCAGCAGTTTAGCGGGGGGGGGCACAGATACGCAGTATTTT. Protein sequence: CASSLAGGGTDTQYF.

V usage is TRBV4-2 and J usage is TRBJ1-6; tentatively, D is TRBD1 (6 bases). Trimming took 1 base from V and 14 from J, leaving 12 bases between them. The CDR3 spans 13 residues. CDR1 and CDR2 from the germline V gene are LGHNA and YNFKEQ. CDR3 sequence reads: CASSQASEGALHF. CDR3 coding DNA: TGTGCCAGCAGCCAAGCTTCCGAGGGGGCCCTCCACTTT.

J is TRBJ1-1 and V is TRBV7-6, with D possibly TRBD1 on 5 matching bases. The CDR3 is made up of 12 amino acids. V was trimmed by 5 bases and J by 6 bases, leaving 10 bases between them. CDR1 is SGHVS, CDR2 FNYEAQ, per germline. CDR3 residues: CASSGGGPEAFF. The CDR3 coding sequence is TGTGCCAGCAGCGGCGGGGGACCTGAAGCTTTCTTT.

The V call is TRBV7-2, the J call TRBJ1-2; 7 nucleotides match TRBD1. V was clipped by 2 bases and J by 7 bases; unmatched bases: 16. The CDR3 is 17 residues long. In germline, CDR1 is SGHTA, CDR2 FQGNSA. The CDR3, as DNA: TGTGCCAGCAGCTTAAGGTCGCGCGACAGGGTCCCTATTGGCTACACCTTC. Amino acid sequence: CASSLRSRDRVPIGYTF. The entire variable domain, with the rest obtained from reference TRBV7-2 and TRBJ1-2, is as follows: GAGVSQSPSNKVTEKGKDVELRCDPISGHTALYWYRQSLGQGLEFLIYFQGNSAPDKSGLPSDRFSAERTGGSVSTLTIQRTQQEDSAVYLCASSLRSRDRVPIGYTFGSGTRLTVV.

The chain couples TRBV11-3 to TRBJ2-2, with TRBD2 identical over 11 bases. The CDR3 is 15 amino acids. Germline V lookup: CDR1 SGHNT, CDR2 YENEEA. V shed 3 bases, J shed 4 bases, and the junction held 1 base outside the gene matches. Here the CDR3 reads CASSLTSGATGELFF. The DNA for the CDR3 is TGTGCCAGCAGCTTGACTAGCGGGGCCACCGGGGAGCTGTTTTTT.

The chain couples TRBV28 to TRBJ1-5, with TRBD1 matching over 12 bases. Germline lookup yields CDR1 MDHEN and CDR2 SYDVKM. The length of the CDR3 is 16 residues. V trimming: 6 bases; J trimming: 6 bases; junction bases outside the gene matches: 9. In DNA, the CDR3 is TGTGCCAGCAGGGCCTTGGGACAGGGGGCTTCTCAGCCCCAGCATTTT. Translated, it gives CASRALGQGASQPQHF. The whole variable domain, filled in from reference TRBV28 and TRBJ1-5, reads DVKVTQSSRYLVKRTGEKVFLECVQDMDHENMFWYRQDPGLGLRLIYFSYDVKMKEKGDIPEGYSVSREKKERFSLILESASTNQTSMYLCASRALGQGASQPQHFGDGTRLSIL.

V is TRBV13 and J is TRBJ1-1; 7 positions match TRBD1. The CDR3 is 13 amino acids. The ends lost 3 bases at V and 12 bases at J; junction bases unmatched: 10. Germline V gene lookup returns CDR1 PRHDT and CDR2 FYEKMQ (reference sequence). The CDR3 loop reads CASSFNTGQRTFF. The DNA of the CDR3 is TGTGCCAGCAGCTTTAATACGGGACAGAGGACTTTCTTT.

The chain links TRBV7-9 to TRBJ1-6; perhaps TRBD1 as D (6 bases). Trimming cost V 6 bases and J 7 bases, with 7 bases left between them. This CDR3 comprises 12 residues. Germline V gene lookup returns CDR1 SEHNR and CDR2 FQNEAQ (reference sequence). The CDR3 here is CASRTGNSPLHF. The CDR3 DNA sequence: TGTGCCAGCAGGACAGGAAATTCACCCCTCCACTTT. Combining the CDR3 with reference TRBV7-9 and TRBJ1-6 gives the whole variable domain DTGVSQNPRHKITKRGQNVTFRCDPISEHNRLYWYRQTLGQGPEFLTYFQNEAQLEKSRLLSDRFSAERPKGSFSTLEIQRTEQGDSAMYLCASRTGNSPLHFGNGTRLTVT.

This rearrangement joins TRBV4-3 to TRBJ1-3; D unresolved. This CDR3 has 13 residues. The V end lost 2 bases, the J end lost 3 bases, and 5 bases lay between the germline ends. The germline V gene has CDR1 LGHNA and CDR2 YSLEER. The CDR3 sequence: CASSQIGGNTIYF. CDR3 nucleotide sequence: TGCGCCAGCAGCCAAATCGGTGGAAACACCATATATTTT.

The rearrangement links TRBV7-2 to TRBJ1-1; D remains unclear. In germline, CDR1 is SGHTA, CDR2 FQGNSA. Trimming took 1 base from V and 6 from J, leaving 12 bases between them. The CDR3 loop spans 14 amino acids. The chain's CDR3 is CASSLVGSKAEAFF. The CDR3 coding sequence is TGTGCCAGCAGCTTAGTAGGGAGTAAGGCTGAAGCTTTCTTT.

The CDR3 DNA reads as TGTGCCAGCAGCGTAAGCCCCGGAGCTAGCGGCTACGAGCAGTACTTC. Amino acids: CASSVSPGASGYEQYF. The chain has TRBV9 and TRBJ2-7; TRBD2 matches 7 bases. The CDR3 covers 16 residues. Germline loops: CDR1 SGDLS, CDR2 YYNGEE. With 1 base clipped from V and 3 bases from J, the junction kept 10 bases outside the gene matches.

The chain couples TRBV7-9 to TRBJ1-4; D perhaps matches TRBD1 (6 bases). The length of the CDR3 is 15 residues. The germline gives CDR1 SEHNR, CDR2 FQNEAQ (reference sequence). The ends were cut back, 1 base at V and 4 bases at J, with 10 bases in the middle. CDR3 loop: CASSLVLGGNEKLFF. The CDR3 DNA is TGTGCCAGCAGCTTAGTGTTAGGGGGTAATGAAAAACTGTTTTTT. Together with reference TRBV7-9 and TRBJ1-4, the CDR3 gives the full variable domain: DTGVSQNPRHKITKRGQNVTFRCDPISEHNRLYWYRQTLGQGPEFLTYFQNEAQLEKSRLLSDRFSAERPKGSFSTLEIQRTEQGDSAMYLCASSLVLGGNEKLFFGSGTQLSVL.

In this sample, this clone turned up a few times. The chain recombines TRBV19 with TRBJ1-5; D is unresolved. This CDR3 comprises 13 residues. V shed 5 bases and J shed 0 bases, with 5 bases lying between them. CDR1 LNHDA and CDR2 SQIVND come from the germline V gene (reference sequence). The CDR3: CASSSSSNQPQHF. The DNA for the CDR3 is TGTGCCAGTAGTTCATCTAGCAATCAGCCCCAGCATTTT. The whole variable domain, remainder taken from reference TRBV19 and TRBJ1-5, is DGGITQSPKYLFRKEGQNVTLSCEQNLNHDAMYWYRQDPGQGLRLIYYSQIVNDFQKGDIAEGYSVSREKKESFPLTVTSAQKNPTAFYLCASSSSSNQPQHFGDGTRLSIL.

The chain combines TRBV27 with TRBJ2-1; 8 nucleotides match TRBD2. The CDR3 loop spans 15 amino acids. Losses at the gene ends were 5 bases for V and 6 bases for J; bases not matched to a gene: 9. Germline V gene lookup returns CDR1 MNHEY and CDR2 SMNVEV (reference sequence). CDR3 amino acids: CASSVPGGRFNEQFF. Here the CDR3 DNA reads TGTGCCAGCAGTGTCCCGGGGGGGCGCTTCAATGAGCAGTTCTTC.

The rearrangement links TRBV7-2 to TRBJ1-1; 10 bases are shared with TRBD1. The CDR3 has 16 amino acids. The germline V gene has CDR1 SGHTA and CDR2 FQGNSA. Unmatched junction bases numbered 7, after V lost 5 bases and J lost 1 base. The CDR3 nucleotides are TGTGCCAGCAGCCGACGACAGGGGGCTCCGAACACTGAAGCTTTCTTT. It specifies CASSRRQGAPNTEAFF.

This chain links TRBV6-6 with TRBJ2-1; maybe TRBD2 (5 bases). This CDR3 is built from 14 residues. V was shortened by 2 bases and J by 5 bases, with 10 bases between the two germline ends. Germline lookup yields CDR1 MNHNY and CDR2 SVGAGI (reference sequence). CDR3 in amino acids: CASSYGGANNEQFF. In DNA, the CDR3 is TGTGCCAGCAGTTACGGAGGCGCCAACAATGAGCAGTTCTTC.

The chain carries TRBV28 and TRBJ1-6; D call uncertain. Trimming took off 4 bases at V and 9 bases at J, with 13 bases between the two ends. Germline-derived CDR1 and CDR2 are MDHEN and SYDVKM. CDR3 size: 14 residues. The CDR3 sequence: CASSSTSLASPLHF. The CDR3 region has the DNA TGTGCCAGCAGTTCCACATCCTTGGCTTCACCCCTCCACTTT. Full variable domain (outside the CDR3, taken from reference TRBV28 and TRBJ1-6): DVKVTQSSRYLVKRTGEKVFLECVQDMDHENMFWYRQDPGLGLRLIYFSYDVKMKEKGDIPEGYSVSREKKERFSLILESASTNQTSMYLCASSSTSLASPLHFGNGTRLTVT.

The rearrangement joins TRBV19 to TRBJ1-3; D gene uncertain. The CDR3 sequence is 14 residues long. Trimming pared 4 bases from V and 0 bases from J, leaving 7 bases between. The V gene's germline CDR1 is LNHDA and CDR2 SQIVND (reference sequence). The CDR3 sequence: CASSSRFSGNTIYF. The CDR3, as DNA: TGTGCCAGTAGTAGCCGCTTCTCTGGAAACACCATATATTTT.

This chain uses TRBV6-1 with TRBJ1-2; D remains ambiguous. The ends were cut back, 7 bases at V and 5 bases at J, with 17 bases in the middle. Germline V lookup: CDR1 MNHNS, CDR2 SASEGT. This CDR3 has 14 amino acids. The CDR3 DNA is TGTGCCAGCACACCGGAGAGGCCGCCTTATGGCTACACCTTC. Its protein is CASTPERPPYGYTF.

In this sample, this clone turned up a few times. V gene TRBV7-2 combines with J gene TRBJ2-7; either TRBD1 or TRBD2 may supply D (7 bases each). Trimming cost V 4 bases and J 3 bases, with 13 bases left between them. CDR1 is SGHTA, CDR2 FQGNSA, per germline. The CDR3 has 14 residues. The CDR3 DNA follows: TGTGCCAGCAGCTCAGGGGGACTAATCTACGAGCAGTACTTC. Its translation is CASSSGGLIYEQYF. Full variable domain (rest looked up from reference TRBV7-2 and TRBJ2-7): GAGVSQSPSNKVTEKGKDVELRCDPISGHTALYWYRQSLGQGLEFLIYFQGNSAPDKSGLPSDRFSAERTGGSVSTLTIQRTQQEDSAVYLCASSSGGLIYEQYFGPGTRLTVT.

The chain is built from TRBV4-1 and TRBJ2-1, with D perhaps TRBD2 (6 bases). The length of the CDR3 is 17 residues. In germline, CDR1 is MGHRA, CDR2 YSYEKL. Trimming left V 4 bases short and J 6 bases short, with 22 bases between. The CDR3 nucleotides read TGCGCCAGCAGCCGAGGCCGATCCGGGGGTGGTGGCAATGAGCAGTTCTTC. Its translation is CASSRGRSGGGGNEQFF.

This rearrangement joins TRBV5-1 to TRBJ1-1; possible D gene TRBD1, 5 bases. The CDR3 runs to 15 residues. The germline V gene has CDR1 SGHRS and CDR2 YFSETQ. Trimming shortened V by 1 base and J by 7 bases, and 17 bases separated the two germline ends. CDR3 protein: CASSLQGTSGGEAFF. DNA of the CDR3: TGCGCCAGCAGCTTGCAAGGGACCTCGGGGGGTGAAGCTTTCTTT.

The J gene is TRBJ1-2, the V gene TRBV7-8; D unresolved. The CDR3 contains 15 residues. Germline V gene data show CDR1 as SGHVS and CDR2 as FQNEAQ. V lost 5 bases, J lost 5 bases, and 18 bases lay in between. CDR3 region: CASSRQTRSGYGYTF. In DNA form, the CDR3 reads TGTGCCAGCAGCCGCCAGACAAGATCGGGATATGGCTACACCTTC.

V gene TRBV27 combines with J gene TRBJ2-7; TRBD1 aligns across 11 bases. V shed 6 bases, J shed 1 base, and the junction held 8 bases outside the gene matches. Germline-derived CDR1 and CDR2 are MNHEY and SMNVEV (reference sequence). The CDR3 has 16 amino acids. CDR3 region: CASRRTGGGTSYEQYF. For the CDR3, the DNA is TGTGCCAGCAGAAGGACAGGGGGCGGAACTTCCTACGAGCAGTACTTC.

The V and J genes are TRBV6-5 and TRBJ2-3, with D perhaps matching TRBD1 (5 bases). V lost 1 base, J lost 0 bases, and 8 bases lay in between. The CDR3 runs to 15 residues. CDR1 and CDR2 (germline): MNHEY, SVGAGI. The DNA of the CDR3 is TGTGCCAGCAGTTACTTAGGGGTCAGCACAGATACGCAGTATTTT. It translates to CASSYLGVSTDTQYF.

The chain uses TRBV9 and TRBJ2-1, with D perhaps TRBD2 (6 bases). This CDR3 has 15 residues. Germline V lookup: CDR1 SGDLS, CDR2 YYNGEE. Trimming pared 3 bases from V and 5 bases from J, leaving 15 bases between. The CDR3 loop reads CASSAPGVHHNEQFF. The CDR3 coding sequence is TGTGCCAGCAGCGCCCCGGGGGTACATCACAATGAGCAGTTCTTC.

This clone was observed once. The V call is TRBV6-5, the J call TRBJ1-1, with TRBD1 as a possible D gene (6 bases). Germline V gene lookup returns CDR1 MNHEY and CDR2 SVGAGI. V dropped 7 bases and J dropped 11 bases, with 23 bases sitting between them. This CDR3 has 14 residues. The chain's CDR3 is CASTSSGAFGSAFF. The DNA of the CDR3 is TGTGCCAGCACTTCCTCGGGGGCATTCGGGTCGGCTTTCTTT.

This chain uses TRBV18 with TRBJ1-2, with TRBD1 matching over 8 bases. Trimming cost V 5 bases and J 4 bases; bases outside gene matches: 3. This CDR3 spans 13 amino acids. Germline CDR1 KGHSH, CDR2 LQKENI. CDR3 region: CASSIDRGYGYTF. CDR3 bases: TGTGCCAGCTCAATAGACAGGGGCTATGGCTACACCTTC.

The chain uses TRBV18 and TRBJ2-7, with a tentative D call TRBD2 (6 bases). The V gene's germline CDR1 is KGHSH and CDR2 LQKENI. Trimming pared 0 bases from V and 6 bases from J, leaving 12 bases between. This CDR3 contains 14 residues. CDR3 region: CASSPPGRQFEQYF. In nucleotides, the CDR3 is TGTGCCAGCTCACCACCGGGGAGGCAGTTCGAGCAGTACTTC. Together with reference TRBV18 and TRBJ2-7, the CDR3 gives the full variable domain: NAGVMQNPRHLVRRRGQEARLRCSPMKGHSHVYWYRQLPEEGLKFMVYLQKENIIDESGMPKERFSAEFPKEGPSILRIQQVVRGDSAAYFCASSPPGRQFEQYFGPGTRLTVT.

The chain joins TRBV6-5 to TRBJ1-2, with D perhaps TRBD1 (6 bases). Between the trimmed V and J ends, which lost 0 bases and 0 bases, there was a span of 8 bases. CDR1 MNHEY and CDR2 SVGAGI come from the germline V gene. CDR3 size: 15 residues. For the CDR3, the DNA is TGTGCCAGCAGTTACTCCTGGACAGCTAACTATGGCTACACCTTC. This sequence encodes CASSYSWTANYGYTF.